The 24 T cell receptor beta chains in this list originate from one sample, sequenced in a study of T-cell memory formation after mild COVID-19. MiXCR was run by TCRdb on the 5' RACE reads, yielding one entry per CDR3 protein. The table includes approximately 210,000 distinct CDR3 sequences, about 10% detected once. Source material: PBMCs or a T cell subset sorted from them (not recorded which). These TCRs come from a man aged 18 to 30 who had mild COVID-19 (a few samples of this study predate the infection). Cell type and time point are not known.

The table lists this clonotype with a few counts. The gene calls are TRBV7-2 and TRBJ1-2; D remains unclear. The CDR3 extends over 13 amino acids. V was pared by 3 bases and J by 4 bases, with 9 bases between. CDR1 and CDR2 from the germline V gene are SGHTA and FQGNSA. CDR3 DNA sequence: TGTGCCAGCAGCTTTATCCCATTCTATGGCTACACCTTC. This gives the protein CASSFIPFYGYTF.

The chain joins TRBV11-2 to TRBJ2-4; D unclear. From germline, CDR1 is SGHAT and CDR2 FQNNGV. Trimming left V 0 bases short and J 13 bases short, with 19 bases between. This CDR3 contains 15 residues. This chain's CDR3 is CASSLDGSTDRKQYF. CDR3 DNA: TGTGCCAGCAGCTTAGATGGATCAACCGACCGAAAACAGTACTTC.

This clonotype was counted between two and nine times. J is TRBJ2-1 and V is TRBV7-9; D might be TRBD2 (5 bases). Looked up from germline, CDR1 is SEHNR and CDR2 is FQNEAQ (reference sequence). CDR3 length: 12 residues. Trimming stripped 5 bases from V and 9 bases from J, with 11 bases between. CDR3 sequence (DNA): TGTGCCAGCAGCACCACTAGAATTGAGCAGTTCTTC. As protein: CASSTTRIEQFF.

This clonotype occurred many times. V and J are TRBV7-3 and TRBJ2-5; unclear D gene. Germline CDR1 SGHTA, CDR2 FQGTGA. The CDR3 consists of 13 residues. V lost 1 base to trimming and J lost 3 bases, with 6 bases between them. Here the CDR3 reads CASSLNTEETQYF. The CDR3 region has the DNA TGTGCCAGCAGCTTAAATACCGAAGAGACCCAGTACTTC.

The J gene is TRBJ1-6, the V gene TRBV10-3; no definite D call. The germline CDR1 and CDR2 sequences are ENHRY and SYGVKD. The CDR3 spans 14 residues. Trimming cost V 4 bases and J 5 bases, with 9 bases left between them. The CDR3 DNA sequence: TGTGCCATCAGTGTGAGGCAGGATAATTCACCCCTCCACTTT. Protein product: CAISVRQDNSPLHF.

The chain links TRBV5-6 to TRBJ2-1; the match to TRBD1 covers 10 bases. Germline assignment: CDR1 SGHDT and CDR2 YYEEEE. The CDR3 spans 16 residues. The V segment lost 0 bases and the J segment 1 base; nucleotides outside the gene matches: 1. DNA for the CDR3: TGTGCCAGCAGCTTGGCGGGACAGGGGTCCTACAATGAGCAGTTCTTC. Translated, it gives CASSLAGQGSYNEQFF.

The chain has TRBV12-3 or TRBV12-4 and TRBJ2-1; the match to TRBD1 covers 7 bases. V trimming: 11 bases; J trimming: 10 bases; junction bases outside the gene matches: 14. The CDR3 sequence is 13 residues long. The CDR3 loop reads CAGSTGNRYEQFF. The DNA for the CDR3 is TGTGCCGGGTCGACAGGGAATCGCTACGAGCAGTTCTTC.

This clonotype was observed a few times. The chain recombines TRBV20-1 with TRBJ2-7, with D uncertain. CDR1 DFQATT and CDR2 SNEGSKA come from the germline V gene (reference sequence). V gave up 1 base and J gave up 3 bases, with 13 bases separating them. The CDR3 covers 14 residues. CDR3 residues: CSARVGLGIYEQYF. The CDR3 nucleotides are TGCAGTGCTAGAGTTGGTCTAGGTATCTACGAGCAGTACTTC.

This clonotype turned up a few times. The chain recombines TRBV4-3 with TRBJ1-5; D may be TRBD1 (5 bases). The length of the CDR3 is 15 residues. V lost 1 base to trimming and J lost 6 bases, with 13 bases between them. Germline V gene lookup returns CDR1 LGHNA and CDR2 YSLEER. CDR3 coding DNA: TGCGCCAGCAGCCAAGTGCACCACGGGGCTCAGCCCCAGCATTTT. The encoded protein is CASSQVHHGAQPQHF.

This chain links TRBV29-1 with TRBJ2-6; either TRBD1 or TRBD2 may supply D (6 bases each). The CDR3 has 17 amino acids. The V gene's germline CDR1 is SQVTM and CDR2 ANQGSEA. Trimming removed 3 bases at V and 2 bases at J, with 17 bases between. The CDR3 nucleotides are TGCAGCGTTGAGGGCCCCCTAGGGGGGACTGGGGCCAACGTCCTGACTTTC. Its translation is CSVEGPLGGTGANVLTF.

The V gene is TRBV20-1, the J gene TRBJ2-7, with TRBD1 identical over 7 bases. V lost 5 bases and J lost 6; bases outside the gene matches: 13. The length of the CDR3 is 14 residues. Germline V CDR1 and CDR2: DFQATT, SNEGSKA (reference sequence). CDR3 region: CSAERTGGLGEQYV. In DNA form, the CDR3 reads TGCAGTGCTGAGAGGACAGGCGGCTTAGGCGAGCAGTACGTC.

This clonotype occurred a few times. This chain uses TRBV6-5 with TRBJ1-5; no clear D gene. In germline, CDR1 is MNHEY, CDR2 SVGAGI. Trimming shortened V by 5 bases and J by 5 bases, and 16 bases separated the two germline ends. This CDR3 spans 15 amino acids. The CDR3 nucleotides are TGTGCCAGCAGTCTAGACCGGTGGAACGATCAGCCCCAGCATTTT. Translated, it gives CASSLDRWNDQPQHF.

This clonotype occurred a few times. The chain joins TRBV5-1 to TRBJ2-3; D gene ambiguous. CDR3 length equals 15 residues. Germline values: CDR1 SGHRS, CDR2 YFSETQ. V was shortened by 0 bases and J by 0 bases, with 8 bases between the two germline ends. The CDR3 here is CASSLVGLSTDTQYF. CDR3 coding DNA: TGCGCCAGCAGCTTGGTAGGGCTTAGCACAGATACGCAGTATTTT.

This clonotype was detected a few times. The chain recombines TRBV5-1 with TRBJ2-5; D is unclear. This CDR3 has 13 residues. V lost 1 base and J lost 3, with 7 bases in between. The V gene's germline CDR1 is SGHRS and CDR2 YFSETQ. The CDR3 here is CASSLRQEETQYF. The CDR3 DNA reads as TGCGCCAGCAGCTTGAGGCAGGAAGAGACCCAGTACTTC.

This clonotype was seen repeatedly, ten times or more. This chain's CDR3 is CAIGEEARETQYF. The CDR3 coding sequence is TGTGCCATCGGGGAGGAGGCGAGGGAGACCCAGTACTTC. The gene calls are TRBV10-3 and TRBJ2-5; weak D call: TRBD2 (6 bases). V dropped 8 bases and J dropped 5 bases, with 15 bases sitting between them. The CDR3 is made up of 13 amino acids. Germline V CDR1 and CDR2: ENHRY, SYGVKD.

This clonotype turned up a few times. The genes are TRBV9 and TRBJ2-2; 8 bases agree with TRBD2. Germline loops: CDR1 SGDLS, CDR2 YYNGEE. The ends lost 1 base at V and 4 bases at J; junction bases unmatched: 6. The CDR3 runs 16 residues. The CDR3 DNA sequence: TGTGCCAGCAGCGTAAGGGCGGGGGGCTTCACCGGGGAGCTGTTTTTT. It translates to CASSVRAGGFTGELFF.

This sequence joins TRBV18 and TRBJ1-5; D uncertain. The CDR3 spans 13 residues. The germline V gene encodes CDR1 KGHSH and CDR2 LQKENI. V dropped 0 bases and J dropped 7 bases, with 7 bases sitting between them. CDR3 residues: CASSPPFRQPQHF. In DNA, the CDR3 is TGTGCCAGCTCACCACCGTTTCGGCAGCCCCAGCATTTT.

V is TRBV6-6 and J is TRBJ1-5; D ambiguous. The germline V and J ends were trimmed by 0 bases and 0 bases, with 9 bases remaining between them. CDR1 is MNHNY and CDR2 is SVGAGI in the germline V gene (reference sequence). The length of the CDR3 is 16 residues. This chain's CDR3 is CASSYSRQSSNQPQHF. The CDR3 nucleotides read TGTGCCAGCAGTTACTCCAGGCAGTCTAGCAATCAGCCCCAGCATTTT.

This clonotype was counted many times. The chain links TRBV15 to TRBJ2-4; the match to TRBD1 covers 7 bases. The V segment lost 1 base and the J segment 8 bases; nucleotides outside the gene matches: 11. Germline V gene lookup returns CDR1 LNHNV and CDR2 YYDKDF (reference sequence). The CDR3 consists of 16 residues. The CDR3 DNA is TGTGCCACCAGCAGAGGGAACAGGGGTTACGGAGACATTCAGTACTTC. This codes for CATSRGNRGYGDIQYF. The full variable domain, its missing parts supplied by reference TRBV15 and TRBJ2-4, is DAMVIQNPRYQVTQFGKPVTLSCSQTLNHNVMYWYQQKSSQAPKLLFHYYDKDFNNEADTPDNFQSRRPNTSFCFLDIRSPGLGDTAMYLCATSRGNRGYGDIQYFGAGTRLSVL.

CDR3 in DNA: TGTGCCAGCAATTCCCCGGGGCAGGTTAATGGCTACACCTTC. It codes for CASNSPGQVNGYTF. The V gene is TRBV28, the J gene TRBJ1-2, with D tentatively TRBD1 (5 bases). Trimming left V 7 bases short and J 6 bases short, with 18 bases between. The CDR3 is made up of 14 amino acids. Germline V CDR1 and CDR2: MDHEN, SYDVKM.

The sample holds a few counts of this clonotype. The chain carries TRBV5-1 and TRBJ2-3; D is perhaps TRBD1 (6 bases). Trimming took 2 bases from V and 0 from J, leaving 19 bases between them. CDR1 is SGHRS, CDR2 YFSETQ, per germline. The CDR3 covers 18 residues. CDR3: CASSLGFPGHLSTDTQYF. The CDR3 nucleotides read TGCGCCAGCAGCTTAGGGTTTCCGGGACATTTAAGCACAGATACGCAGTATTTT.

This clonotype was detected once. The rearrangement uses TRBV6-5 and TRBJ1-4, with a tentative D call TRBD1 (5 bases). The germline V gene encodes CDR1 MNHEY and CDR2 SVGAGI. V shed 4 bases and J shed 12 bases, with 18 bases lying between them. The CDR3 consists of 14 residues. The CDR3 DNA reads TGTGCCAGCAGTTCCGGGACCGGGGCTGGGGAACTGTTTTTT. This codes for CASSSGTGAGELFF.

The table lists this clonotype with a few counts. The chain carries TRBV7-9 and TRBJ1-1; D not certain. The V end was cut by 1 base, the J end by 4 bases, with 10 bases between. Germline V gene data show CDR1 as SEHNR and CDR2 as FQNEAQ (reference sequence). The CDR3 covers 14 residues. The CDR3 DNA follows: TGTGCCAGCAGCTTAGTAGCGGTACCCACTGAAGCTTTCTTT. This translates into CASSLVAVPTEAFF.

In this sample, this clonotype turned up a few times. V gene TRBV12-3 or TRBV12-4 combines with J gene TRBJ1-2; 8 nucleotides agree with TRBD1. The CDR3 runs to 14 residues. The trim removed 5 bases at V and 4 bases at J, leaving 6 bases unmatched. The DNA of the CDR3 is TGTGCCAGCAGTAGACAGGGGACTGGCTATGGCTACACCTTC. Its protein product is CASSRQGTGYGYTF.